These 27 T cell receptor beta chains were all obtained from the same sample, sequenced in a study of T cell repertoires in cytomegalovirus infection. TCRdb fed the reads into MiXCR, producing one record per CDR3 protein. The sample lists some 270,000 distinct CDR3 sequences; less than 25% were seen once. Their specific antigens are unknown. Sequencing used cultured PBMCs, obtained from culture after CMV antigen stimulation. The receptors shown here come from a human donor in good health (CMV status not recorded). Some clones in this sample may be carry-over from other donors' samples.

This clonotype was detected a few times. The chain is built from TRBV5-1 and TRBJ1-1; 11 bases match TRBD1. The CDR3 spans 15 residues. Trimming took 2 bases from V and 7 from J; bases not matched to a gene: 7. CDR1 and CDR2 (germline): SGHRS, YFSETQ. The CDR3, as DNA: TGCGCCAGCAGCTTATGGGGACAGGGGGGAGGTGAAGCTTTCTTT. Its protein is CASSLWGQGGGEAFF.

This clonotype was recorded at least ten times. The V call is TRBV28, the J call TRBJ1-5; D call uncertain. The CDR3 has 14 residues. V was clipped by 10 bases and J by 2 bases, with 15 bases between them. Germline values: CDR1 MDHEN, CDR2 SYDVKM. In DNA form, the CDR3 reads TGTGCCATATCGGCGGCGTTGGGCAATCAGCCCCAGCATTTT. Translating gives CAISAALGNQPQHF.

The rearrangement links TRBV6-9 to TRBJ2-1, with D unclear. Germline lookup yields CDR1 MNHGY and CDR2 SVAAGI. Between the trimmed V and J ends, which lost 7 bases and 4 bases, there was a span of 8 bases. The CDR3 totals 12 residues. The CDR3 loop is CASKEAYNEQFF. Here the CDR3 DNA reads TGTGCCAGCAAGGAAGCATACAATGAGCAGTTCTTC.

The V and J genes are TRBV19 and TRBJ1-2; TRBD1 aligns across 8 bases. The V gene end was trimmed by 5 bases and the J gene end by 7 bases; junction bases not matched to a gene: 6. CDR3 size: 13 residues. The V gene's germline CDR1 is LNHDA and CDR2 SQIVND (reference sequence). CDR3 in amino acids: CASSDRGLSGYTF. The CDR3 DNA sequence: TGTGCCAGTAGTGACAGGGGCTTGAGTGGCTACACCTTC.

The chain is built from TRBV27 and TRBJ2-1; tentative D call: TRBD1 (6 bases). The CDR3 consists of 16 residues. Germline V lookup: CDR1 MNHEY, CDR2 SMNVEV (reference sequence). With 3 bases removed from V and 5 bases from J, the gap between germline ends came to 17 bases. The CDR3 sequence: CASSLSQGPVHNEQFF. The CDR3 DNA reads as TGTGCCAGCAGTTTGTCTCAGGGGCCTGTCCACAATGAGCAGTTCTTC.

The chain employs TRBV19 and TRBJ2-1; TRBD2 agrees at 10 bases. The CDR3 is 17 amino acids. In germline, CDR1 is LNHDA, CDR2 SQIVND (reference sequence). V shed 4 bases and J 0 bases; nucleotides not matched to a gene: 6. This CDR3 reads CASSTRLAGISYNEQFF. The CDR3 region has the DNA TGTGCCAGTAGTACCAGACTAGCGGGTATCTCCTACAATGAGCAGTTCTTC. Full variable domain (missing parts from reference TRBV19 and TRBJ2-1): DGGITQSPKYLFRKEGQNVTLSCEQNLNHDAMYWYRQDPGQGLRLIYYSQIVNDFQKGDIAEGYSVSREKKESFPLTVTSAQKNPTAFYLCASSTRLAGISYNEQFFGPGTRLTVL.

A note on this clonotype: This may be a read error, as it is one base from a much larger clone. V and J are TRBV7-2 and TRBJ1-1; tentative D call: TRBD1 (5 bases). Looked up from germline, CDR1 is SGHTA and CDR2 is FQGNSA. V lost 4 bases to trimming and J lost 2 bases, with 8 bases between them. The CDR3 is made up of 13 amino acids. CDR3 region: CASSYRHNTEAFF. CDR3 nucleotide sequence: TGTGCCAGCAGCTACAGGCACAACACTGAAGCTTTCTTT.

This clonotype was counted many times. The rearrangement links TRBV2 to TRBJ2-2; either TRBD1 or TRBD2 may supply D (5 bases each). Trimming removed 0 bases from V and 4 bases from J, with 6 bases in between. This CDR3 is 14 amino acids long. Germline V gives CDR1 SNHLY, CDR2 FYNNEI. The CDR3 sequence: CASSEAGTTGELFF. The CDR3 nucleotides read TGTGCCAGCAGTGAAGCGGGGACCACCGGGGAGCTGTTTTTT.

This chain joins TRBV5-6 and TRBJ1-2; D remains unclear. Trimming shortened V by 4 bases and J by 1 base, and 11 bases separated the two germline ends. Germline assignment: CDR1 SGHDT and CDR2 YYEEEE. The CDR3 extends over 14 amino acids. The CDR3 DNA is TGTGCCAGCAGCACCCGTAGCCATAACTATGGCTACACCTTC. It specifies CASSTRSHNYGYTF.

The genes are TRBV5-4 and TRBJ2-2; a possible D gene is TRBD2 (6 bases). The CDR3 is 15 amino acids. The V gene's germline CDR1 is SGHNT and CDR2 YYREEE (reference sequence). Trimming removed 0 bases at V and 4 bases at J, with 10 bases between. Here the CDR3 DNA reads TGTGCCAGCAGCTTGGCGGGAGCCATCACCGGGGAGCTGTTTTTT. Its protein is CASSLAGAITGELFF.

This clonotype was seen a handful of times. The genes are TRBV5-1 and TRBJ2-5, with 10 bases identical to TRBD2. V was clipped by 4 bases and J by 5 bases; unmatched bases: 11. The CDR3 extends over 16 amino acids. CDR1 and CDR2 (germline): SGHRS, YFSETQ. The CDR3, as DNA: TGCGCCAGCAGCCCTCCGGGTAGCGGGAGGCTGGAGACCCAGTACTTC. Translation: CASSPPGSGRLETQYF.

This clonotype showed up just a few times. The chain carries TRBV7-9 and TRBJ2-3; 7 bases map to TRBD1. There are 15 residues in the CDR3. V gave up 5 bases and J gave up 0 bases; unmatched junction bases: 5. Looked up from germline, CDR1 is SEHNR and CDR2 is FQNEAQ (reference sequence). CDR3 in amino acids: CASSPPTGSTDTQYF. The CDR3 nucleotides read TGTGCCAGCAGCCCCCCGACAGGGAGCACAGATACGCAGTATTTT.

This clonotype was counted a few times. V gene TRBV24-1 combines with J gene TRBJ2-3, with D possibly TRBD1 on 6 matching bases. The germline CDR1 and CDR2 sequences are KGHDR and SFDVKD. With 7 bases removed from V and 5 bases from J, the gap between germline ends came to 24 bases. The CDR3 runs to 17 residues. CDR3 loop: CATRPSVGDTGEDTQYF. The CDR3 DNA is TGTGCCACCAGACCCTCGGTCGGGGACACTGGGGAAGATACGCAGTATTTT.

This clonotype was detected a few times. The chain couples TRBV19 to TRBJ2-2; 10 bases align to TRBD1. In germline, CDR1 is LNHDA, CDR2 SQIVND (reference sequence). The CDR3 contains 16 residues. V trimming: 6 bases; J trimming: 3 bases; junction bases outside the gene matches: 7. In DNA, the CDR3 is TGTGCCAGTAGCCTTGGGACAGGGGCCGACACCGGGGAGCTGTTTTTT. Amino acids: CASSLGTGADTGELFF.

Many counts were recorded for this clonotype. This chain's CDR3 is CASSAIRVKGEQYV. CDR3 nucleotides: TGTGCCAGCAGTGCCATCAGGGTCAAAGGGGAGCAGTACGTC. The genes are TRBV6-1 and TRBJ2-7, with a tentative D call TRBD1 (5 bases). Germline CDR1 MNHNS, CDR2 SASEGT. There are 14 residues in the CDR3. Trimming removed 4 bases at V and 7 bases at J, with 17 bases between.

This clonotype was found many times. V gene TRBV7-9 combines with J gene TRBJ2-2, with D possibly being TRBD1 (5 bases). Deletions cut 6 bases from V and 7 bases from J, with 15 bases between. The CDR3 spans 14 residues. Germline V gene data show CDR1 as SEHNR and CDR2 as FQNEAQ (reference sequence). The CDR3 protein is CASSIQGPLGELFF. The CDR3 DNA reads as TGTGCCAGCAGTATCCAGGGTCCCCTCGGGGAGCTGTTTTTT.

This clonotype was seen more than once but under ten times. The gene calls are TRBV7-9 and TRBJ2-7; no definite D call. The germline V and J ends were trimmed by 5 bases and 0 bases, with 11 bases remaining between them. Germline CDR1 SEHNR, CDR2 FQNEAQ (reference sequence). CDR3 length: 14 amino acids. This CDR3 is CASSPRVSSYEQYF. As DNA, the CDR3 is TGTGCCAGCAGCCCCCGGGTTAGCTCCTACGAGCAGTACTTC.

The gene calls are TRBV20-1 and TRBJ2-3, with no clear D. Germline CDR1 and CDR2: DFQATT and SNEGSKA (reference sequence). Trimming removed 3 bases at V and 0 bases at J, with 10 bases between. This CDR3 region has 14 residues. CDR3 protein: CSARRGGSTDTQYF. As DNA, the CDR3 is TGCAGTGCTAGGAGAGGCGGAAGCACAGATACGCAGTATTTT.

The CDR3 DNA reads TGTGCCAGCCGGTTTTCCTACAATGAGCAGTTCTTC. The encoded protein is CASRFSYNEQFF. V gene TRBV12-3 or TRBV12-4 combines with J gene TRBJ2-1; unclear D gene. The CDR3 extends over 12 amino acids. Trimming took 8 bases from V and 1 from J, leaving 6 bases between them.

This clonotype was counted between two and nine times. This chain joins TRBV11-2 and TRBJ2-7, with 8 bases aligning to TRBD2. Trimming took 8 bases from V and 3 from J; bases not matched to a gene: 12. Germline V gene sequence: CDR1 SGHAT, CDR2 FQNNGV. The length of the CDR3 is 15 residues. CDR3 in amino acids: CASRRGGAGIYEQYF. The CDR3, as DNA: TGTGCCAGCCGCCGGGGGGGAGCGGGCATCTACGAGCAGTACTTC.

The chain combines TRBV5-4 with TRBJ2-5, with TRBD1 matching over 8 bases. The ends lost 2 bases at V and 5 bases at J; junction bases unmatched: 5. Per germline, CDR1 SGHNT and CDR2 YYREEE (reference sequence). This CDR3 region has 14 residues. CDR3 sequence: CASSFRQGAETQYF. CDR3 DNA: TGTGCCAGCAGCTTTCGGCAGGGGGCGGAGACCCAGTACTTC.

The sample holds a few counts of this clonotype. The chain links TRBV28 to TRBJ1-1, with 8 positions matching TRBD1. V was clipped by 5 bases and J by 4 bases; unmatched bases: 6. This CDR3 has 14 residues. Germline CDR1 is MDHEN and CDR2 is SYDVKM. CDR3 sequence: CASSLRQGITEAFF. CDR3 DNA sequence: TGTGCCAGCAGTCTGAGACAGGGGATCACTGAAGCTTTCTTT.

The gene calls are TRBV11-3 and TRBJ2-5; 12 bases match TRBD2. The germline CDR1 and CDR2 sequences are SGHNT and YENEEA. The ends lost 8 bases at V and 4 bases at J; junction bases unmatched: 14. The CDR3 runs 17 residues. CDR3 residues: CASGGLAGIEGPETQYF. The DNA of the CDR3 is TGTGCCAGCGGAGGACTAGCGGGAATAGAAGGACCAGAGACCCAGTACTTC. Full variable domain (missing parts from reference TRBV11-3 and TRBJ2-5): EAGVVQSPRYKIIEKKQPVAFWCNPISGHNTLYWYLQNLGQGPELLIRYENEEAVDDSQLPKDRFSAERLKGVDSTLKIQPAELGDSAVYLCASGGLAGIEGPETQYFGPGTRLLVL.

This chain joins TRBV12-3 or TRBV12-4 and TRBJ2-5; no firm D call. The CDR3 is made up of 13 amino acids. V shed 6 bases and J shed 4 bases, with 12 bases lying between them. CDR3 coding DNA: TGTGCCAGCAGCCAACCCCCGGGAGAGACCCAGTACTTC. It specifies CASSQPPGETQYF.

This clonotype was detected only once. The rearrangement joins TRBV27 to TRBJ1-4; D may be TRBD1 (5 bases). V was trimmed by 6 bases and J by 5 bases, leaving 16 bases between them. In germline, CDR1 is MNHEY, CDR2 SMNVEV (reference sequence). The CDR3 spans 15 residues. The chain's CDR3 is CASRNLRQWNEKLFF. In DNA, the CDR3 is TGTGCCAGCAGAAACCTAAGACAGTGGAATGAAAAACTGTTTTTT.

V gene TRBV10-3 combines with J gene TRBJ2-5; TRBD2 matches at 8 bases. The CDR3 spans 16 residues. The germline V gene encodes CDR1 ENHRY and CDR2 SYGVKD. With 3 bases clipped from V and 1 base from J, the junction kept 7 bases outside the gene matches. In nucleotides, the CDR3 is TGTGCCATCAGTGATAAGTCGGGAGGGACCCAAGAGACCCAGTACTTC. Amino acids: CAISDKSGGTQETQYF.

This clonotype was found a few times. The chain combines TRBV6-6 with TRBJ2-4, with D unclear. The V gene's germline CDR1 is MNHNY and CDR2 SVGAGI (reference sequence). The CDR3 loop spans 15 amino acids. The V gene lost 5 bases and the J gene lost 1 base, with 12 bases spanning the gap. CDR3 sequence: CASSPPRSAKNIQYF. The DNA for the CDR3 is TGTGCCAGCAGTCCCCCTCGATCGGCCAAAAACATTCAGTACTTC.